These 29 T cell receptor beta chains were sequenced from one sample in a study of shared clonotypes between healthy human individuals. Measured with immunoSEQ multiplex PCR; TCRdb has only the in-frame clones, and not every one. Of 2 million to 3 million clones in the sample, more than 80% were seen once. The sequenced sample consisted of naive CD4+ T cells sorted from blood. Subset indicated: CD45RA+ positively selected. These receptors all come from a man aged 18 to 35 in good health.

This sequence joins TRBV7-2 and TRBJ2-1; no reliable D call. This CDR3 spans 13 amino acids. Germline lookup yields CDR1 SGHTA and CDR2 FQGNSA. The ends were cut back, 1 base at V and 5 bases at J, with 6 bases in the middle. In DNA, the CDR3 is TGTGCCAGCAGCTTAGTTGCGCACAATGAGCAGTTCTTC. Translation: CASSLVAHNEQFF. Looking up the rest from reference TRBV7-2 and TRBJ2-1 gives the full variable domain: GAGVSQSPSNKVTEKGKDVELRCDPISGHTALYWYRQSLGQGLEFLIYFQGNSAPDKSGLPSDRFSAERTGGSVSTLTIQRTQQEDSAVYLCASSLVAHNEQFFGPGTRLTVL.

This clone has more than one count but fewer than ten. This chain's CDR3 is CASSLLSAYQPQHF. The CDR3 coding sequence is TGTGCCAGCAGCTTGTTGTCAGCCTATCAGCCCCAGCATTTT. This chain joins TRBV5-6 and TRBJ1-5; D remains unclear. Germline V gene sequence: CDR1 SGHDT, CDR2 YYEEEE. The CDR3 totals 14 residues. Trimming removed 1 base at V and 5 bases at J, with 10 bases between.

CDR3 nucleotide sequence: TGTGCCAGCAGCTTAGAGGGTGTCGGAGGAAACACCATATATTTT. This encodes CASSLEGVGGNTIYF. This chain connects TRBV11-2 to TRBJ1-3; D is undetermined. This CDR3 spans 15 amino acids. Germline V gene data show CDR1 as SGHAT and CDR2 as FQNNGV. With 0 bases removed from V and 4 bases from J, the gap between germline ends came to 10 bases.

This chain joins TRBV27 and TRBJ1-6, with D perhaps matching TRBD1 (6 bases). The CDR3 runs to 13 residues. CDR1 and CDR2 (germline): MNHEY, SMNVEV (reference sequence). Trimming pared 6 bases from V and 8 bases from J, leaving 11 bases between. The CDR3, as DNA: TGTGCCAGCAGACAGGGACGGGATTCACCCCTCCACTTT. Translated: CASRQGRDSPLHF.

The chain combines TRBV6-5 with TRBJ2-5; D remains ambiguous. Germline V gives CDR1 MNHEY, CDR2 SVGAGI. Trimming removed 1 base at V and 2 bases at J, with 11 bases between. There are 15 residues in the CDR3. The CDR3 loop reads CASSYFEASQETQYF. The CDR3 region has the DNA TGTGCCAGCAGTTACTTCGAGGCATCTCAAGAGACCCAGTACTTC.

There are a few counts of this clone. Other nucleotide sequences in the sample specify the same CDR3. The rearrangement uses TRBV18 and TRBJ1-2; a possible D gene is TRBD1 (5 bases). The germline V and J ends were trimmed by 2 bases and 8 bases, with 9 bases remaining between them. Germline V gene data show CDR1 as KGHSH and CDR2 as LQKENI. The CDR3 extends over 12 amino acids. The DNA of the CDR3 is TGTGCCAGCTCACCAAACGGGGACGGCTACACCTTC. Its protein is CASSPNGDGYTF.

The CDR3 sequence: CAISDGRGGHEQYF. CDR3 in DNA: TGTGCCATCAGTGATGGGCGAGGGGGCCACGAGCAGTACTTC. The chain has TRBV10-3 and TRBJ2-7; 7 bases match TRBD1. Trimming took 3 bases from V and 5 from J; bases not matched to a gene: 7. The CDR3 consists of 14 residues. Germline V CDR1 and CDR2: ENHRY, SYGVKD.

This chain joins TRBV14 and TRBJ2-2; D gene uncertain. The V and J ends lost 0 bases and 3 bases respectively, with 17 bases between them. The CDR3 covers 18 residues. Germline CDR1 SGHDN, CDR2 FVKESK. The CDR3 coding sequence is TGTGCCAGCAGCCAAGAACGACAATCTCTCCTCTACACCGGGGAGCTGTTTTTT. Residues: CASSQERQSLLYTGELFF.

The genes are TRBV2 and TRBJ2-2; the D gene is possibly TRBD2 (5 bases). The germline CDR1 and CDR2 sequences are SNHLY and FYNNEI. Trimming took off 6 bases at V and 6 bases at J, with 14 bases between the two ends. This CDR3 region has 14 residues. The CDR3, as DNA: TGTGCCAGCAGCGTAATACTAGGACCCGGGGAGCTGTTTTTT. Translated, it gives CASSVILGPGELFF.

The chain has TRBV5-6 and TRBJ1-2; maybe TRBD1 (5 bases). The CDR3 runs to 15 residues. From germline, CDR1 is SGHDT and CDR2 YYEEEE. Trimming pared 7 bases from V and 8 bases from J, leaving 24 bases between. CDR3 in DNA: TGTGCCAGCGCCCTAGTCCAGTCGGGGCGGCGAGGCTACACCTTC. Its translation is CASALVQSGRRGYTF. Full variable domain (remainder filled in from reference TRBV5-6 and TRBJ1-2): DAGVTQSPTHLIKTRGQQVTLRCSPKSGHDTVSWYQQALGQGPQFIFQYYEEEERQRGNFPDRFSGHQFPNYSSELNVNALLLGDSALYLCASALVQSGRRGYTFGSGTRLTVV.

This clone was observed a single time. V gene TRBV25-1 combines with J gene TRBJ1-2; no clear D gene. V shed 4 bases and J shed 5 bases, with 14 bases lying between them. CDR1 is MGHDK and CDR2 is SYGVNS in the germline V gene. CDR3 length: 14 residues. The CDR3 DNA is TGTGCCAGCAGTGCGATGCCAGAAAGATATGGCTACACCTTC. This encodes CASSAMPERYGYTF.

The chain recombines TRBV11-1 with TRBJ2-3, with TRBD2 matching 9 bases. The junction had 5 bases not matched to a gene; V was cut back by 4 bases and J by 3 bases. CDR3 length: 15 amino acids. From germline, CDR1 is SGHAT and CDR2 FQDESV (reference sequence). As DNA, the CDR3 is TGTGCCAGCAGCTGGGGACTAGCCTCGACAGATACGCAGTATTTT. Translating gives CASSWGLASTDTQYF. Together with reference TRBV11-1 and TRBJ2-3, the CDR3 gives the full variable domain: EAEVAQSPRYKITEKSQAVAFWCDPISGHATLYWYRQILGQGPELLVQFQDESVVDDSQLPKDRFSAERLKGVDSTLKIQPAELGDSAMYLCASSWGLASTDTQYFGPGTRLTVL.

The sample holds one count of this clone. This chain links TRBV30 with TRBJ2-5, with 10 bases aligning to TRBD2. CDR1 is GTSNPN and CDR2 is SVGIG in the germline V gene (reference sequence). The CDR3 consists of 16 residues. With 2 bases clipped from V and 5 bases from J, the junction kept 11 bases outside the gene matches. The CDR3 DNA is TGTGCCTGGAGTCTCGGTCTAGCGGGAGACCGGGAGACCCAGTACTTC. The encoded protein is CAWSLGLAGDRETQYF.

This clone appeared once. Other nucleotide sequences in the sample specify the same CDR3. The chain carries TRBV7-2 and TRBJ2-7; weak D call: TRBD1 (6 bases). CDR1 and CDR2 (germline): SGHTA, FQGNSA. This CDR3 region has 14 residues. Trimming removed 5 bases at V and 0 bases at J, with 11 bases between. The CDR3 bases are TGTGCCAGCAGCCGTGACAGGTCCTCCTACGAGCAGTACTTC. Encoded protein: CASSRDRSSYEQYF.

As to this clone: The sample contains more than one DNA sequence encoding this CDR3. The V and J genes are TRBV6-5 and TRBJ2-5; D gene uncertain. Per the germline V gene, CDR1 is MNHEY and CDR2 is SVGAGI. V was shortened by 5 bases and J by 5 bases, with 6 bases between the two germline ends. The CDR3 runs to 11 residues. The CDR3 region has the DNA TGTGCCAGCAGTACCCGGGAGACCCAGTACTTC. It is translated as CASSTRETQYF.

This clone is a singleton in its sample. The rearrangement uses TRBV2 and TRBJ1-5, with D unresolved. Germline V gene data show CDR1 as SNHLY and CDR2 as FYNNEI. The length of the CDR3 is 13 residues. Trimming took 6 bases from V and 10 from J, leaving 16 bases between them. CDR3 amino acids: CASRRELALPQHF. CDR3 nucleotide sequence: TGTGCCAGCAGGAGAGAGCTGGCCCTCCCCCAGCATTTT.

The chain is built from TRBV29-1 and TRBJ1-2; D remains ambiguous. Germline V gene sequence: CDR1 SQVTM, CDR2 ANQGSEA. Trimming cost V 7 bases and J 6 bases, with 21 bases left between them. The CDR3 consists of 14 residues. CDR3 sequence: CSAIGQKGSDGYTF. CDR3 nucleotides: TGCAGCGCAATAGGGCAGAAGGGTTCGGATGGCTACACCTTC.

The rearrangement links TRBV7-2 to TRBJ2-1, with D unresolved. With 6 bases removed from V and 5 bases from J, the gap between germline ends came to 14 bases. This CDR3 comprises 14 residues. The germline V gene has CDR1 SGHTA and CDR2 FQGNSA. CDR3: CASRQRLTDNEQFF. The DNA for the CDR3 is TGTGCCAGCAGGCAACGCCTGACCGACAATGAGCAGTTCTTC.

The chain recombines TRBV5-4 with TRBJ2-3, with TRBD2 identical over 15 bases. Per germline, CDR1 SGHNT and CDR2 YYREEE (reference sequence). Unmatched junction bases numbered 5, after V lost 2 bases and J lost 4 bases. The CDR3 contains 17 residues. CDR3 coding DNA: TGTGCCAGCAGCTTAGGGACTAGCGGGAGGCGTCCAGATACGCAGTATTTT. The encoded protein is CASSLGTSGRRPDTQYF.

CDR3 residues: CASRGQGRGEPQHF. The CDR3 region has the DNA TGTGCCAGTAGGGGACAGGGGCGCGGGGAGCCCCAGCATTTT. The rearrangement uses TRBV19 and TRBJ1-5; TRBD1 matches 10 bases. The CDR3 has 14 residues. V lost 6 bases to trimming and J lost 8 bases; unmatched junction nucleotides: 7. The germline CDR1 and CDR2 sequences are LNHDA and SQIVND (reference sequence).

V and J are TRBV5-5 and TRBJ1-5; the match to TRBD1 covers 8 bases. The CDR3 sequence is 15 residues long. With 4 bases clipped from V and 1 base from J, the junction kept 4 bases outside the gene matches. The germline V gene encodes CDR1 SGHKS and CDR2 YYEKEE (reference sequence). CDR3: CASSARGLSNQPQHF. The CDR3 DNA reads as TGTGCCAGCAGCGCCAGGGGGCTGAGCAATCAGCCCCAGCATTTT.

The chain carries TRBV7-9 and TRBJ2-7; D possibly corresponds to TRBD2 (5 bases). This CDR3 has 16 amino acids. CDR1 and CDR2 from the germline V gene are SEHNR and FQNEAQ (reference sequence). V was clipped by 1 base and J by 0 bases, with 13 bases between them. CDR3 sequence: CASSLGEGGYSYEQYF. DNA of the CDR3: TGTGCCAGCAGCTTAGGAGAGGGCGGCTACTCCTACGAGCAGTACTTC. The full variable domain, its missing parts supplied by reference TRBV7-9 and TRBJ2-7, is DTGVSQNPRHKITKRGQNVTFRCDPISEHNRLYWYRQTLGQGPEFLTYFQNEAQLEKSRLLSDRFSAERPKGSFSTLEIQRTEQGDSAMYLCASSLGEGGYSYEQYFGPGTRLTVT.

The rearrangement uses TRBV25-1 and TRBJ2-7; the match to TRBD1 covers 11 bases. The V segment lost 6 bases and the J segment 3 bases; nucleotides outside the gene matches: 10. Germline values: CDR1 MGHDK, CDR2 SYGVNS. The CDR3 contains 16 residues. The CDR3 loop reads CASRGRGQGAGYEQYF. CDR3 coding DNA: TGTGCCAGCAGGGGCCGAGGACAGGGGGCGGGCTACGAGCAGTACTTC.

The gene calls are TRBV7-2 and TRBJ2-5; 9 bases are shared with TRBD1. Trimming cost V 5 bases and J 5 bases; bases outside gene matches: 3. The CDR3 loop spans 13 amino acids. Germline V gene sequence: CDR1 SGHTA, CDR2 FQGNSA. CDR3 in DNA: TGTGCCAGCAGCCAGGACAGGGGCGAGACCCAGTACTTC. This gives the protein CASSQDRGETQYF.

This clone was counted only a few times. Other DNA sequences in the same sample also yield this CDR3. The chain joins TRBV10-3 to TRBJ1-1; D may be TRBD1 (5 bases). The CDR3 has 13 residues. Germline CDR1 ENHRY, CDR2 SYGVKD. V was clipped by 3 bases and J by 2 bases, with 7 bases between them. The CDR3 nucleotides are TGTGCCATCAGTGACAGGGAAAACACTGAAGCTTTCTTT. Its translation is CAISDRENTEAFF.

The J gene is TRBJ2-5, the V gene TRBV19, with 11 bases identical to TRBD2. Germline trimming cut 6 bases from V and 8 bases from J; bases unmatched to any gene: 14. The V gene's germline CDR1 is LNHDA and CDR2 SQIVND (reference sequence). The CDR3 spans 16 residues. CDR3 protein: CASSQRLAGGGPTQYF. CDR3 in DNA: TGTGCCAGTAGCCAAAGGCTAGCGGGGGGAGGCCCAACCCAGTACTTC.

The chain has TRBV10-3 and TRBJ2-7, with no clear D. Germline V gives CDR1 ENHRY, CDR2 SYGVKD. Trimming removed 6 bases at V and 6 bases at J, with 9 bases between. This CDR3 has 11 residues. The CDR3 DNA sequence: TGTGCCATCAGGGGTCAAGGCGAGCAGTACTTC. Translation gives CAIRGQGEQYF.

This chain links TRBV4-1 with TRBJ1-2; 7 nucleotides align to TRBD1. This CDR3 is 15 amino acids long. Germline CDR1 is MGHRA and CDR2 is YSYEKL. The junction had 12 bases not matched to a gene; V was cut back by 3 bases and J by 8 bases. For the CDR3, the DNA is TGCGCCAGCAGCCACTCAGGGGGAGGGGGCCTCGGCTACACCTTC. Its protein product is CASSHSGGGGLGYTF.

The rearrangement uses TRBV11-2 and TRBJ2-2, with unresolved D. Germline values: CDR1 SGHAT, CDR2 FQNNGV. The CDR3 runs to 13 residues. V was pared by 2 bases and J by 9 bases, with 10 bases between. CDR3 amino acids: CASSLTARRELFF. The CDR3 bases are TGTGCCAGCAGCTTAACAGCCCGCCGGGAGCTGTTTTTT.